One and the same sample provided the 26 T cell receptor beta chains below, sequenced in a study of CD8+CD57+ T cells in acquired aplastic anemia. In patients chosen for sequencing, flow cytometry had shown CD8+CD57+ cell expansion. Template material for TCR beta VDJ and CDR3 profiling consisted of genomic DNA. TCRdb analysed the reads with MiXCR anew, one entry per CDR3 protein. The table records about 200,000 distinct CDR3 sequences, over 55% of them present only once. The sample comprised sorted CD4+, CD8+, or CD8+CD57+ T cells (not recorded which) from PBMCs. These receptors came from a human donor with aplastic anemia.

Concerning this clonotype itself: An end of the junction differs from the germline gene, which may be a read error. The J gene is TRBJ2-3, the V gene TRBV9; D not resolved. The CDR3 extends over 14 amino acids. Germline CDR1 is SGDLS and CDR2 is YYNGEE. CDR3 bases: TGCGCCAGCAGTGGCCTCAGGAGCACAGATACGCAGTATTTT. Translating it yields CASSGLRSTDTQYF.

This chain uses TRBV15 with TRBJ2-5; no clear D. V was cut by 5 bases and J by 5 bases, with 15 bases left in between. CDR1 is LNHNV and CDR2 is YYDKDF in the germline V gene (reference sequence). There are 14 residues in the CDR3. The CDR3 sequence is CATSWVPSGETQYF. In DNA, the CDR3 is TGTGCCACCAGCTGGGTGCCTTCCGGCGAGACCCAGTACTTC. Combining the CDR3 with reference TRBV15 and TRBJ2-5 gives the whole variable domain DAMVIQNPRYQVTQFGKPVTLSCSQTLNHNVMYWYQQKSSQAPKLLFHYYDKDFNNEADTPDNFQSRRPNTSFCFLDIRSPGLGDTAMYLCATSWVPSGETQYFGPGTRLLVL.

The rearrangement uses TRBV10-3 and TRBJ2-5; TRBD2 agrees at 7 bases. Germline assignment: CDR1 ENHRY and CDR2 SYGVKD. The CDR3 is made up of 15 amino acids. V shed 4 bases and J 2 bases; nucleotides not matched to a gene: 7. The CDR3 nucleotides are TGTGCCATCAGTGGGGGGGGAGCGGGACAAGAGACCCAGTACTTC. As protein: CAISGGGAGQETQYF.

The genes are TRBV20-1 and TRBJ2-7; no firm D call. The V and J ends lost 1 base and 1 base respectively, with 8 bases between them. The CDR3 covers 13 residues. The germline CDR1 and CDR2 sequences are DFQATT and SNEGSKA (reference sequence). CDR3 sequence reads: CSARAGSSYEQYF. The CDR3, as DNA: TGCAGTGCTAGAGCGGGCAGTTCCTACGAGCAGTACTTC.

The gene calls are TRBV28 and TRBJ1-6; maybe TRBD1 (5 bases). V lost 6 bases to trimming and J lost 10 bases, with 10 bases between them. The germline V gene has CDR1 MDHEN and CDR2 SYDVKM. The CDR3 is 12 residues long. The CDR3 region is CASSQGVSPLHF. CDR3 DNA: TGTGCCAGCAGCCAGGGTGTATCACCCCTCCACTTT.

This clonotype was counted a few times. The chain has TRBV29-1 and TRBJ2-7; 11 bases are a match to TRBD1. The CDR3 is 15 amino acids. V shed 0 bases, J shed 4 bases, and the junction held 5 bases outside the gene matches. Germline V lookup: CDR1 SQVTM, CDR2 ANQGSEA. For the CDR3, the DNA is TGCAGCGTTGAAGAAACCGGGACAGGGGGTTACGAGCAGTACTTC. It specifies CSVEETGTGGYEQYF.

Comments on this clonotype: A junction boundary mismatches the germline segment, possibly from a read error. The V and J genes are TRBV4-1 and TRBJ1-1; no definite D call. The CDR3 totals 12 residues. The germline V gene has CDR1 MGHRA and CDR2 YSYEKL. CDR3: CASSQTGTEAFF. The CDR3 region has the DNA TGTGCCAGCAGCCAAACCGGCACTGAAGCTTTCTTT.

The chain carries TRBV12-3 or TRBV12-4 and TRBJ1-6; TRBD1 is a possible D gene (6 bases). Between the trimmed V and J ends, which lost 6 bases and 7 bases, there was a span of 13 bases. The CDR3 extends over 14 amino acids. The CDR3 sequence: CASREQGSNSPLHF. The CDR3 DNA sequence: TGTGCCAGCAGAGAACAGGGCTCGAATTCACCCCTCCACTTT.

The rearrangement links TRBV29-1 to TRBJ1-2, with 7 bases fitting TRBD1. Germline V gene data show CDR1 as SQVTM and CDR2 as ANQGSEA. The CDR3 extends over 13 amino acids. J was trimmed by 3 bases and V by 7 bases; bases with no gene match: 8. The CDR3 sequence is CSAQGSVDYGYTF. CDR3 coding DNA: TGCAGCGCACAGGGGTCCGTCGACTATGGCTACACCTTC.

The chain is built from TRBV19 and TRBJ2-7; D not resolved. CDR1 LNHDA and CDR2 SQIVND come from the germline V gene (reference sequence). The CDR3 has 13 amino acids. The V gene lost 3 bases and the J gene lost 3 bases, with 9 bases spanning the gap. CDR3 nucleotide sequence: TGTGCCAGTAGTATCACCTGGGGCTACGAGCAGTACTTC. Translation: CASSITWGYEQYF.

The gene calls are TRBV14 and TRBJ2-2; D gene ambiguous. Germline CDR1 SGHDN, CDR2 FVKESK. This CDR3 spans 13 amino acids. Between the trimmed V and J ends, which lost 1 base and 4 bases, there was a span of 4 bases. The CDR3 coding sequence is TGTGCCAGCAGCCAAGTCATCACCGGGGAGCTGTTTTTT. The encoded protein is CASSQVITGELFF. Variable domain in full (rest from reference TRBV14 and TRBJ2-2): EAGVTQFPSHSVIEKGQTVTLRCDPISGHDNLYWYRRVMGKEIKFLLHFVKESKQDESGMPNNRFLAERTGGTYSTLKVQPAELEDSGVYFCASSQVITGELFFGEGSRLTVL.

The genes are TRBV7-2 and TRBJ2-3; 8 bases match TRBD2. CDR3 length: 15 residues. The germline CDR1 and CDR2 sequences are SGHTA and FQGNSA. Trimming removed 5 bases from V and 6 bases from J; junction bases left unmatched: 10. The CDR3 coding sequence is TGTGCCAGCAGCCCCGGGAGGGTTAGCGGGGATACGCAGTATTTT. Residues: CASSPGRVSGDTQYF.

The V call is TRBV15, the J call TRBJ1-6; no definite D call. CDR1 is LNHNV and CDR2 is YYDKDF in the germline V gene (reference sequence). This CDR3 comprises 16 residues. V lost 1 base to trimming and J lost 11 bases, with 18 bases between them. The CDR3 nucleotides are TGTGCCACCAGCAGAGCGCCCGACCGACGGAATCCACCCCTCCACTTT. Protein product: CATSRAPDRRNPPLHF.

J is TRBJ2-1 and V is TRBV20-1; 7 bases agree with TRBD1. Losses at the gene ends were 4 bases for V and 4 bases for J; bases not matched to a gene: 13. Per the germline V gene, CDR1 is DFQATT and CDR2 is SNEGSKA (reference sequence). This CDR3 is built from 16 residues. CDR3 region: CSATAITGDLYNEQFF. The CDR3 coding sequence is TGCAGTGCTACCGCGATAACAGGGGACCTGTACAATGAGCAGTTCTTC.

The chain links TRBV7-9 to TRBJ1-3, with TRBD1 as a possible D gene (5 bases). Trimming left V 1 base short and J 6 bases short, with 13 bases between. CDR1 SEHNR and CDR2 FQNEAQ come from the germline V gene (reference sequence). The CDR3 sequence is 15 residues long. The CDR3 DNA reads as TGTGCCAGCAGCTTAGGCAGCGGAGGGGCAAACACCATATATTTT. The encoded protein is CASSLGSGGANTIYF.

V gene TRBV12-3 or TRBV12-4 combines with J gene TRBJ2-5; 7 bases line up with TRBD2. V lost 6 bases and J lost 5; bases outside the gene matches: 9. The CDR3 extends over 14 amino acids. The CDR3 sequence: CASSPRGVVETQYF. The CDR3, as DNA: TGTGCCAGCAGCCCTCGGGGGGTAGTGGAGACCCAGTACTTC.

This clonotype was detected only a few times. The V gene is TRBV10-3, the J gene TRBJ1-4; D is uncertain. Germline loops: CDR1 ENHRY, CDR2 SYGVKD. V was cut by 3 bases and J by 5 bases, with 7 bases left in between. The CDR3 is 13 residues long. CDR3 loop: CAISERANEKLFF. In nucleotides, the CDR3 is TGTGCCATCAGTGAAAGGGCAAATGAAAAACTGTTTTTT.

This chain uses TRBV6-4 with TRBJ1-6, with D possibly TRBD1 on 5 matching bases. The germline V gene has CDR1 MRHNA and CDR2 SNTAGT. This CDR3 is 13 amino acids long. Trimming pared 4 bases from V and 5 bases from J, leaving 6 bases between. CDR3 loop: CASSGGDNSPLHF. The CDR3, as DNA: TGTGCCAGCAGTGGAGGGGATAATTCACCCCTCCACTTT.

There are many counts of this clonotype. The chain recombines TRBV3-1 with TRBJ2-2; D unresolved. Germline V gene lookup returns CDR1 LGHDT and CDR2 YNNKEL (reference sequence). The V gene lost 1 base and the J gene lost 4 bases, with 4 bases spanning the gap. CDR3 size: 13 residues. The CDR3 reads CASSQGLTGELFF. CDR3 nucleotide sequence: TGTGCCAGCAGCCAAGGGCTCACCGGGGAGCTGTTTTTT.

This clonotype is a singleton in its sample. This chain connects TRBV2 to TRBJ2-7, with 7 nucleotides matching TRBD1. Germline CDR1 and CDR2: SNHLY and FYNNEI. CDR3 length: 14 amino acids. The V and J ends lost 5 bases and 1 base, in that order; junction bases with no gene match: 5. CDR3 DNA sequence: TGTGCCAGCAGTTCTGCGACAGGGTCCTACGAGCAGTACTTC. Translation gives CASSSATGSYEQYF.

As to this clonotype: An end of the junction does not agree with germline; a read error may underlie this. This chain connects TRBV5-5 to TRBJ1-5; unclear D gene. The CDR3 covers 15 residues. Germline CDR1 and CDR2: SGHKS and YYEKEE (reference sequence). Here the CDR3 reads CASRPDGFSNQPQHF. CDR3 nucleotides: TGCGCCAGCAGGCCCGACGGGTTTAGCAATCAGCCCCAGCATTTT.

About this clonotype itself: This may arise from a read error, as a much more abundant clone is one base away. No conserved phenylalanine or tryptophan is present at the end of the CDR3, so a read error is the likely explanation. The rearrangement joins TRBV3-1 to TRBJ2-1; 12 nucleotides align to TRBD1. CDR1 LGHDT and CDR2 YNNKEL come from the germline V gene (reference sequence). The CDR3 is 17 amino acids. The V segment lost 2 bases and the J segment 7 bases; nucleotides outside the gene matches: 9. CDR3 protein: CASSQSDGTGGRNEQFL. CDR3 nucleotides: TGTGCCAGCAGCCAATCAGATGGGACAGGGGGCCGGAATGAGCAGTTCCTC.

The table lists this clonotype with many counts. This chain joins TRBV6-1 and TRBJ1-5; D not resolved. The length of the CDR3 is 13 residues. Germline values: CDR1 MNHNS, CDR2 SASEGT. The V gene lost 8 bases and the J gene lost 3 bases, with 11 bases spanning the gap. The CDR3 DNA follows: TGTGCCAGCGATCATAGATACAATCAGCCCCAGCATTTT. Residues: CASDHRYNQPQHF.

J is TRBJ1-1 and V is TRBV6-5; perhaps TRBD1 as D (6 bases). Germline V lookup: CDR1 MNHEY, CDR2 SVGAGI. The CDR3 covers 15 residues. V was clipped by 2 bases and J by 3 bases, with 13 bases between them. CDR3 amino acids: CASSYPAGGYTEAFF. CDR3 DNA sequence: TGTGCCAGCAGTTACCCCGCCGGGGGCTACACTGAAGCTTTCTTT.

There are a few counts of this clonotype. The chain carries TRBV24-1 and TRBJ1-5; D remains unclear. The germline gives CDR1 KGHDR, CDR2 SFDVKD. This CDR3 has 14 residues. Deletions cut 0 bases from V and 1 base from J, with 3 bases between. CDR3 DNA: TGTGCCACCAGTGATTTGACCAGCAATCAGCCCCAGCATTTT. It yields the protein CATSDLTSNQPQHF.

This chain links TRBV5-6 with TRBJ1-2; a weak D match, TRBD1 (6 bases). The CDR3 spans 14 residues. Per germline, CDR1 SGHDT and CDR2 YYEEEE. With 2 bases removed from V and 7 bases from J, the gap between germline ends came to 15 bases. The CDR3 DNA is TGTGCCAGCAGCTTTGTCAGGGGTTCAAGTGGCTACACCTTC. This encodes CASSFVRGSSGYTF. The variable domain in full, completed from reference TRBV5-6 and TRBJ1-2, reads DAGVTQSPTHLIKTRGQQVTLRCSPKSGHDTVSWYQQALGQGPQFIFQYYEEEERQRGNFPDRFSGHQFPNYSSELNVNALLLGDSALYLCASSFVRGSSGYTFGSGTRLTVV.